Below, 5 T cell receptor beta chains from the same sample are listed, as sequenced in a study of CD8 T cells in Susac syndrome. Reverse transcription of roughly 0.5 to 1 ug RNA was carried out with random hexamers. A single record per CDR3 protein comes from TCRdb applying MiXCR to the immunoSEQ multiplex PCR reads. Among around 220,000 distinct CDR3 sequences, 92% were seen once, and the ten largest hold about 0.13%. The sample taken for sequencing was CD8+ T cells from PBMCs. The receptors here all came from a human donor with multiple sclerosis.

This clonotype was recorded once. This chain uses TRBV7-9 with TRBJ2-1, with TRBD2 matching over 8 bases. There are 16 residues in the CDR3. Unmatched junction bases numbered 6, after V lost 5 bases and J lost 0 bases. Germline values: CDR1 SEHNR, CDR2 FQNEAQ (reference sequence). The CDR3 coding sequence is TGTGCCAGCAGCCCCCGCAGCGGGAGCTCCTACAATGAGCAGTTCTTC. It translates to CASSPRSGSSYNEQFF.

Only one count was recorded for this clonotype. V and J are TRBV13 and TRBJ1-2; D is unresolved. The length of the CDR3 is 14 residues. Deletions cut 6 bases from V and 6 bases from J, with 17 bases between. Germline-derived CDR1 and CDR2 are PRHDT and FYEKMQ (reference sequence). The CDR3 coding sequence is TGTGCCAGCAGACCCGAATGGGTGGCCCATGGCTACACCTTC. This translates into CASRPEWVAHGYTF.

The J gene is TRBJ2-2, the V gene TRBV11-3; TRBD1 might be the D (5 bases). Germline CDR1 and CDR2: SGHNT and YENEEA. The CDR3 totals 13 residues. Trimming removed 5 bases at V and 7 bases at J, with 11 bases between. The DNA of the CDR3 is TGTGCCAGCAGCCCTAGGGGTAGCGGGGAGCTGTTTTTT. Amino acids: CASSPRGSGELFF.

The chain links TRBV20-1 to TRBJ2-7; TRBD2 matches at 10 bases. Germline CDR1 is DFQATT and CDR2 is SNEGSKA (reference sequence). The CDR3 has 14 amino acids. Trimming cost V 3 bases and J 4 bases; bases outside gene matches: 6. The CDR3 DNA is TGCAGTGCTAGTAGGGCTAGCGGGGGATACGAGCAGTACTTC. Translated: CSASRASGGYEQYF.

The CDR3: CAWSPTGWGTEAFF. CDR3 bases: TGTGCCTGGAGCCCGACAGGGTGGGGGACTGAAGCTTTCTTT. The rearrangement uses TRBV30 and TRBJ1-1; TRBD1 matches 7 bases. Germline V lookup: CDR1 GTSNPN, CDR2 SVGIG (reference sequence). The V segment lost 3 bases and the J segment 5 bases; nucleotides outside the gene matches: 9. The CDR3 contains 14 residues.